A selection of T cell receptor beta chains follows, all from one sample in a study of blood T cell repertoires in COVID-19. The data were produced by immunoSEQ multiplex PCR, yet TCRdb's version contains in-frame clones alone and is incomplete. Of a few hundred thousand clones in the sample, approximately 84% were seen once. The sequenced sample was PBMCs or T cells enriched from blood (not recorded which). These receptor sequences come from a woman aged 25 to 39 who had recovered from COVID-19. Each CDR3 is given with its conserved first and last residue. The D gene is left open where the match is weak. Part of the rows lack a size; the others show once, few, many or a class for expanded clones.

abundance,v_gene,d_gene,j_gene,CDR3aa,CDR3nt
NA,TRBV5-1,TRBD1,TRBJ1-2,CASSYSGQAGRGYTF,TGCGCCAGCAGCTACTCGGGACAGGCGGGGAGGGGCTACACCTTC
NA,TRBV7-9,TRBD1,TRBJ2-1,CASSRTGGDEQFF,TGTGCCAGCAGCCGAACAGGGGGCGATGAGCAGTTCTTC
few,TRBV9,TRBD1,TRBJ2-2,CASSASRDRGNTGELFF,TGTGCCAGCAGCGCATCCCGGGACAGGGGCAACACCGGGGAGCTGTTTTTT
NA,TRBV28,NA,TRBJ1-5,CASSMGLANQPQHF,TGTGCCAGCAGCATGGGGCTGGCTAATCAGCCCCAGCATTTT
NA,TRBV20-1,TRBD1,TRBJ1-6,CSASRQGRVDSPLHF,TGCAGTGCTAGTCGACAGGGTAGGGTGGATTCACCCCTCCACTTT
NA,TRBV19,NA,TRBJ2-5,CASSIPGTLKTQYF,TGTGCCAGTAGTATACCCGGGACACTTAAGACCCAGTACTTC
NA,TRBV4-2,TRBD1,TRBJ1-3,CASSQGTGEGNTIYF,TGTGCCAGCAGCCAAGGGACAGGGGAGGGAAACACCATATATTTT
NA,TRBV5-4,NA,TRBJ2-1,CASSLEGSGDANEQFF,TGTGCCAGCAGCTTGGAAGGATCAGGGGATGCCAATGAGCAGTTCTTC
NA,TRBV28,NA,TRBJ2-5,CASRPMGLIEETQYF,TGTGCCAGCAGACCCATGGGACTCATCGAAGAGACCCAGTACTTC
NA,TRBV9,TRBD1,TRBJ1-1,CASSQRGQGATEAFF,TGTGCCAGCAGCCAACGGGGACAGGGGGCGACTGAAGCTTTCTTT
NA,TRBV19,NA,TRBJ2-7,CASSRDTYEQYF,TGTGCCAGTAGTAGGGACACCTACGAGCAGTACTTC
NA,TRBV10-3,NA,TRBJ2-7,CATARDSRYEQYF,TGTGCCACCGCGCGGGACAGCCGCTACGAGCAGTACTTC
NA,TRBV4-1,NA,TRBJ2-1,CASSQDSRVGINEQFF,TGCGCCAGCAGCCAAGATAGCAGGGTGGGTATCAATGAGCAGTTCTTC
NA,TRBV18,NA,TRBJ2-2,CASSAQGYTGELFF,TGTGCCAGCTCAGCCCAGGGTTACACCGGGGAGCTGTTTTTT
NA,TRBV18,TRBD2,TRBJ2-3,CASSPRARLAGGQVDTQYF,TGTGCCAGCTCACCCCGAGCTCGACTAGCGGGGGGGCAGGTAGATACGCAGTATTTT
NA,TRBV12-3/TRBV12-4,NA,TRBJ2-1,CASSWPGMNEQFF,TGTGCCAGCAGTTGGCCAGGGATGAATGAGCAGTTCTTC
NA,TRBV5-1,NA,TRBJ1-5,CASSLDDSKDQPQHF,TGCGCCAGCAGCTTGGATGACAGCAAGGATCAGCCCCAGCATTTT
NA,TRBV18,TRBD1,TRBJ1-2,CASSPGTGGNYGYTF,TGTGCCAGCTCACCTGGGACAGGGGGAAACTATGGCTACACCTTC
NA,TRBV7-9,NA,TRBJ1-4,CASSFWAGVETNEKLFF,TGTGCCAGCAGCTTCTGGGCAGGGGTGGAAACTAATGAAAAACTGTTTTTT
NA,TRBV29-1,TRBD1,TRBJ2-7,CSVESDRAYEQYF,TGCAGCGTTGAGTCTGACAGGGCCTACGAGCAGTACTTC
NA,TRBV28,TRBD2,TRBJ2-1,CASSLAGGYNEQFF,TGTGCCAGCAGTTTAGCGGGAGGGTACAATGAGCAGTTCTTC
NA,TRBV5-4,NA,TRBJ2-7,CASSLPGAGSYEQYF,TGTGCCAGCAGCTTGCCAGGCGCAGGGTCCTACGAGCAGTACTTC
NA,TRBV18,NA,TRBJ1-3,CASSPPPRGTGNTIYF,TGTGCCAGCTCACCACCGCCCAGGGGAACTGGAAACACCATATATTTT
few,TRBV27,NA,TRBJ2-1,CASSLWGSRANQQFF,TGTGCCAGCAGTTTATGGGGTAGCAGGGCCAATCAGCAGTTCTTC
NA,TRBV19,NA,TRBJ2-1,CASSIPSSEQFF,TGTGCCAGTAGTATCCCTAGCAGCGAGCAGTTCTTC
NA,TRBV14,NA,TRBJ1-2,CASSQVWAGLNYGYTF,TGTGCCAGCAGCCAAGTCTGGGCAGGGCTAAACTATGGCTACACCTTC
NA,TRBV9,TRBD1,TRBJ1-6,CASSPRGGLGSPLHF,TGTGCCAGCAGCCCACGAGGGGGCTTGGGTTCACCCCTCCACTTT
NA,TRBV27,NA,TRBJ2-5,CASRPGGTEETQYF,TGTGCCAGCAGGCCCGGGGGTACGGAGGAGACCCAGTACTTC
NA,TRBV6-5,NA,TRBJ1-2,CASSYSGGAPYYGYTF,TGTGCCAGCAGTTACTCGGGGGGGGCACCTTACTATGGCTACACCTTC
NA,TRBV5-4,NA,TRBJ2-1,CASSLLGGAANEQFF,TGTGCCAGCAGCCTTTTGGGGGGGGCCGCGAATGAGCAGTTCTTC
NA,TRBV12-5,TRBD2,TRBJ2-3,CASGLGLASTDTQYF,TGTGCTAGTGGTCTGGGACTAGCGAGCACAGATACGCAGTATTTT
once,TRBV4-1,NA,TRBJ2-1,CASSQGRIGDEQFF,TGCGCCAGCAGCCAAGGTCGGATTGGAGATGAGCAGTTCTTC
NA,TRBV28,NA,TRBJ1-2,CASSLQSNYGYTF,TGTGCCAGCAGTTTACAATCTAACTATGGCTACACCTTC
NA,TRBV9,TRBD1,TRBJ2-1,CASSITGTGGRNEQFF,TGTGCCAGCAGCATAACCGGGACAGGGGGCCGGAATGAGCAGTTCTTC
few,TRBV7-9,TRBD2,TRBJ2-3,CASRGTSGTTGTDTQYF,TGTGCCAGCAGGGGGACTAGCGGGACAACGGGCACAGATACGCAGTATTTT
NA,TRBV24-1,TRBD1,TRBJ1-1,CATSVPGGDEAFF,TGTGCCACCAGTGTTCCAGGGGGCGATGAAGCTTTCTTT
NA,TRBV28,TRBD2,TRBJ2-7,CASRTSAAYEQYF,TGTGCCAGCAGGACTAGCGCAGCCTACGAGCAGTACTTC
NA,TRBV7-9,TRBD1,TRBJ1-2,CASSLMDRDYGYTF,TGTGCCAGCAGCCTAATGGACAGGGACTATGGCTACACCTTC
once,TRBV7-6,NA,TRBJ1-4,CASSLVGTGGNEKLFF,TGTGCCAGCAGCTTAGTCGGCACAGGAGGGAATGAAAAACTGTTTTTT
NA,TRBV6-5,TRBD1,TRBJ2-7,CASSPIDRGPFEQYF,TGTGCCAGCAGTCCCATCGACAGGGGGCCCTTCGAGCAGTACTTC
NA,TRBV19,NA,TRBJ1-5,CASSRDTGRNQPQHF,TGTGCCAGTAGTAGGGACACCGGTCGGAATCAGCCCCAGCATTTT
NA,TRBV7-9,NA,TRBJ2-7,CASSAYQRPYEQYF,TGTGCCAGCAGCGCTTATCAGAGGCCCTACGAGCAGTACTTC
NA,TRBV7-2,NA,TRBJ2-1,CASSSDNHRDNEQFF,TGTGCCAGCAGCTCCGATAACCACCGAGACAATGAGCAGTTCTTC
NA,TRBV18,NA,TRBJ2-5,CASSPDSQETQYF,TGTGCCAGCTCACCCGACAGCCAGGAGACCCAGTACTTC
once,TRBV3-1/TRBV3-2,TRBD1,TRBJ2-7,CASSRGQGAPFYEQYF,TGTGCCAGCAGCCGGGGACAGGGGGCGCCATTCTACGAGCAGTACTTC
NA,TRBV5-1,TRBD2,TRBJ2-1,CASSLGLSGSVAYNEQFF,TGCGCCAGCAGCTTGGGCCTTAGCGGGTCCGTGGCCTACAATGAGCAGTTCTTC